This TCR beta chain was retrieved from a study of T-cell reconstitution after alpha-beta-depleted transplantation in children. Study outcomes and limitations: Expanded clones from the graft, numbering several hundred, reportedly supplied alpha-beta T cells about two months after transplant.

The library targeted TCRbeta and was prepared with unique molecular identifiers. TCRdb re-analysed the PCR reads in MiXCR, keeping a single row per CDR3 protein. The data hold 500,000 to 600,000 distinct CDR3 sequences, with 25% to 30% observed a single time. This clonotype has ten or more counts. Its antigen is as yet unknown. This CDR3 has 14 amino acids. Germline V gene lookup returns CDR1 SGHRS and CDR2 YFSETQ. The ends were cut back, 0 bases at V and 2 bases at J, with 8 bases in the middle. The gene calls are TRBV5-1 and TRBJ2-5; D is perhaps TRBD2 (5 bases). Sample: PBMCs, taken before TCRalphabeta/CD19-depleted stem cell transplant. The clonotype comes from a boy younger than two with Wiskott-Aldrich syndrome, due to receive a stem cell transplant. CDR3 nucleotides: TGCGCCAGCAGCTTGGGGACTTATCAAGAGACCCAGTACTTC. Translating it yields CASSLGTYQETQYF.